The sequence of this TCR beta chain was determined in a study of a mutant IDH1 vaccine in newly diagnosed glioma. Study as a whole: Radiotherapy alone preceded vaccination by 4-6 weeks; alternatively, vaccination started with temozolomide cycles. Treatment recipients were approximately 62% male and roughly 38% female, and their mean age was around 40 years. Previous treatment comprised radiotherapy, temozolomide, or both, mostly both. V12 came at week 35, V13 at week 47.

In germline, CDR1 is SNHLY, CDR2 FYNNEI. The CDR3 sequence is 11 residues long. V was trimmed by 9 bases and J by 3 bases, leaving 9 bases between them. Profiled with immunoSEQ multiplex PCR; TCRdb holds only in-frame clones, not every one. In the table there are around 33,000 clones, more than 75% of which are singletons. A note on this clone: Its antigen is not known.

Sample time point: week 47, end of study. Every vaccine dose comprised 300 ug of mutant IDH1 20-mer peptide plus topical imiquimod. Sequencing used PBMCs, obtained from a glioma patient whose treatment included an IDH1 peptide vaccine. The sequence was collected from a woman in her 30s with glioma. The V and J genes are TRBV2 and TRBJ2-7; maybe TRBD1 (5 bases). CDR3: CASFRDYEQYF. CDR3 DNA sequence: TGTGCCAGTTTCAGGGACTACGAGCAGTACTTC.